These 9 T cell receptor beta chains were all obtained from the same sample, sequenced in a study of shared clonotypes between healthy human individuals. Libraries were prepared by immunoSEQ multiplex PCR; TCRdb keeps only in-frame clonotypes and omits some of them. The table records approximately 980,000 clones, 76% of them present only once. Sequenced: memory CD4+ T cells sorted from blood. Subset meaning: CD45RA-negative fraction. These receptors were obtained from a man younger than 30 in good health.

A word on this clone: Other DNA sequences in this specimen translate into the identical CDR3. V gene TRBV5-1 combines with J gene TRBJ2-2; no clear D gene. This CDR3 has 14 amino acids. The germline V and J ends were trimmed by 0 bases and 4 bases, with 7 bases remaining between them. Germline loops: CDR1 SGHRS, CDR2 YFSETQ. CDR3 amino acids: CASSLEGSTGELFF. The CDR3 bases are TGCGCCAGCAGCTTGGAAGGGTCCACCGGGGAGCTGTTTTTT.

This clone was detected only once. The chain uses TRBV5-1 and TRBJ2-3; TRBD1 matches 8 bases. V dropped 4 bases and J dropped 2; count of bases not matched to a gene: 21. Germline V lookup: CDR1 SGHRS, CDR2 YFSETQ. The CDR3 consists of 20 residues. In DNA form, the CDR3 reads TGCGCCAGCAGCATCTTCTCCGGGACAGGAGATTTTGGGATCACAGATACGCAGTATTTT. This encodes CASSIFSGTGDFGITDTQYF. The complete variable domain, with remaining parts taken from reference TRBV5-1 and TRBJ2-3, reads KAGVTQTPRYLIKTRGQQVTLSCSPISGHRSVSWYQQTPGQGLQFLFEYFSETQRNKGNFPGRFSGRQFSNSRSEMNVSTLELGDSALYLCASSIFSGTGDFGITDTQYFGPGTRLTVL.

The chain uses TRBV6-1 and TRBJ1-2; D gene uncertain. Germline CDR1 is MNHNS and CDR2 is SASEGT. The CDR3 is 14 residues long. V shed 0 bases and J shed 4 bases, with 9 bases lying between them. CDR3 DNA sequence: TGTGCCAGCAGTGAAGCGGGGAAGAGCTATGGCTACACCTTC. Residues: CASSEAGKSYGYTF.

This chain uses TRBV2 with TRBJ1-4; 7 positions agree with TRBD1. Germline trimming cut 9 bases from V and 8 bases from J; bases unmatched to any gene: 6. The V gene's germline CDR1 is SNHLY and CDR2 FYNNEI. CDR3 length: 12 residues. In DNA form, the CDR3 reads TGTGCCAGTACAGGGGAGGAGGAAAAACTGTTTTTT. Translation: CASTGEEEKLFF.

The rearrangement joins TRBV6-5 to TRBJ2-7; D might be TRBD1 or TRBD2, each matching 5 bases. Germline V gives CDR1 MNHEY, CDR2 SVGAGI. The CDR3 spans 14 residues. V was pared by 6 bases and J by 9 bases, with 21 bases between. CDR3 DNA sequence: TGTGCCAGCAGCCCAGAAAAGGGACGCTCCAGGCAGTACTTC. Its translation: CASSPEKGRSRQYF.

This clone was recorded once. The CDR3, as DNA: TGCGCCAGCAGCACCGGACAGCCCAGCTCCTATAATTCACCCCTCCACTTT. It encodes CASSTGQPSSYNSPLHF. The V and J genes are TRBV5-1 and TRBJ1-6, with D perhaps TRBD1 (6 bases). CDR1 and CDR2 (germline): SGHRS, YFSETQ. V was cut by 4 bases and J by 0 bases, with 14 bases left in between. CDR3 length: 17 residues.

This clone was seen more than once but under ten times. V gene TRBV4-1 combines with J gene TRBJ1-1; perhaps TRBD1 as D (5 bases). The V and J ends lost 3 bases and 3 bases respectively, with 14 bases between them. The CDR3 contains 15 residues. Germline V lookup: CDR1 MGHRA, CDR2 YSYEKL. Written as DNA, the CDR3 is TGCGCCAGCAGCCAGGGGAGTGGGGGAGACACTGAAGCTTTCTTT. Translation gives CASSQGSGGDTEAFF.

V and J are TRBV28 and TRBJ1-3; D unclear. Trimming stripped 2 bases from V and 8 bases from J, with 10 bases between. CDR3 length: 13 amino acids. CDR1 is MDHEN and CDR2 is SYDVKM in the germline V gene. CDR3 residues: CASSLREGHTIYF. CDR3 bases: TGTGCCAGCAGTTTACGGGAGGGTCACACCATATATTTT.

The gene calls are TRBV28 and TRBJ2-5; D is possibly TRBD1 or TRBD2 (5 bases each). Germline CDR1 and CDR2: MDHEN and SYDVKM. This CDR3 region has 14 residues. Trimming stripped 6 bases from V and 7 bases from J, with 18 bases between. CDR3 sequence: CASRGVDGAGTQYF. Written as DNA, the CDR3 is TGTGCCAGCAGGGGTGTAGACGGGGCCGGGACCCAGTACTTC.